The entry below describes one T cell receptor beta chain. This CDR3 spans 14 amino acids. Germline V gives CDR1 LNHDA, CDR2 SQIVND (reference sequence). Between the trimmed V and J ends, which lost 3 bases and 7 bases, there was a span of 13 bases. This sample was included in a study of PD-L1 blockade in urothelial cancer. Study overall: Blood analysis was done at 3 weeks (second dose) and 6 weeks after treatment began.

TCRdb's table, derived via immunoSEQ multiplex PCR, lists solely in-frame clones and lacks some. The data hold about 44,000 clones, with roughly nine tenths observed a single time. Time point specified: peripheral blood 6 weeks after treatment start. This sequence joins TRBV19 and TRBJ2-1; D perhaps matches TRBD2 (6 bases). Material: PBMCs, obtained around atezolizumab (anti-PD-L1) treatment. The source is a man in his 70s with urothelial cancer. The CDR3 sequence: CASSIGGGTNEQFF. The CDR3 DNA reads TGTGCCAGTAGTATTGGTGGCGGGACTAATGAGCAGTTCTTC.